Listed here is a single TCR beta chain. Its antigen is not identified. Recent acute infections and vaccinations were absent in the healthy HIV-negative adult donors. Clones were read by immunoSEQ multiplex PCR, and TCRdb kept only the in-frame ones, dropping some. The table has 2 million to 2.5 million clones, over 85% seen once. These data are taken from a study of shared clonotypes between healthy human individuals. Overall study findings and caveats: Investigators expected sequencing depth to affect clonotype sharing among donors. Collection of samples was limited to blood; tissue repertoires likely differ.

The receptor was derived from a man between 18 and 29 years old in good health. Some clones in this sample may be carry-over from other donors' samples. What was sequenced was naive CD4+ T cells from PBMCs. Subset defined: CD45RA+ positively selected.

The DNA of the CDR3 is TGTGCCAGCAGTTACCTGGACCTTCGGGGCAATGAGCAGTTCTTC. Translation: CASSYLDLRGNEQFF. The chain couples TRBV28 to TRBJ2-1; a possible D gene is TRBD2 (5 bases). Germline loops: CDR1 MDHEN, CDR2 SYDVKM. Trimming cost V 4 bases and J 6 bases, with 16 bases left between them. This CDR3 spans 15 amino acids.